The clone carrying this T cell receptor beta chain was detected many times. Its cognate antigen is unknown. This specimen belongs to a study of glioma-infiltrating T cells. Study observations and caveats: Tissue and blood shared very few CDR3 sequences. Non-neoplastic patients had below-expected tissue-blood divergence, while all gliomas exceeded expectation.

Using RNA template, CDR3s of TCR alpha and beta were amplified with iRepertoire arm-PCR. One entry per CDR3 protein results from TCRdb running MiXCR on the multiplex PCR reads. Of 93,000 or so distinct CDR3 sequences in the sample, 25% to 30% were seen once. Trimming pared 6 bases from V and 4 bases from J, leaving 10 bases between. The CDR3 totals 13 residues. Germline CDR1 MDHEN, CDR2 SYDVKM. The sample was glioma tissue, nonneoplastic brain tissue, or PBMCs (not recorded which). The rearrangement joins TRBV28 to TRBJ1-5; weak D call: TRBD1 (6 bases). The receptor comes from a human donor with low-grade glioma or glioblastoma, undergoing nonglioma brain surgery, or in good health (not recorded which). CDR3 amino acids: CASREQGNQPQHF. The CDR3 nucleotides read TGTGCCAGCAGGGAACAGGGTAATCAGCCCCAGCATTTT.